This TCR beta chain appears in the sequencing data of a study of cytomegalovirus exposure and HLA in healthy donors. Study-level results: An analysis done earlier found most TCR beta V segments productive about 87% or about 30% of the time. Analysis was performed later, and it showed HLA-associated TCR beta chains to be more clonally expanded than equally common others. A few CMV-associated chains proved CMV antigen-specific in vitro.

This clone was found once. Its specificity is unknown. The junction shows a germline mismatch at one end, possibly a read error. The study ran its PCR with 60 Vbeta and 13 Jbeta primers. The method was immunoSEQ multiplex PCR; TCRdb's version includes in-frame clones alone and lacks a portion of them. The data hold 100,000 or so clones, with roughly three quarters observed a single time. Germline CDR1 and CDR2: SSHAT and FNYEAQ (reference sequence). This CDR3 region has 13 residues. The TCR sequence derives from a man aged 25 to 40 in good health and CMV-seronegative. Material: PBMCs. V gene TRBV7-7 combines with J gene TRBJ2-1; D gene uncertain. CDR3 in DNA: TGTGCTAGCAGCTTAGGCACTTTCAATGAGCAGTTCTTC. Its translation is CASSLGTFNEQFF. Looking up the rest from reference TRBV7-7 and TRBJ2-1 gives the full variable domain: GAGVSQSPRYKVTKRGQDVTLRCDPISSHATLYWYQQALGQGPEFLTYFNYEAQPDKSGLPSDRFSAERPEGSISTLTIQRTEQRDSAMYRCASSLGTFNEQFFGPGTRLTVL.